Listed here is a single T cell receptor beta chain. The antigen is undetermined. The entry originates in a study of shared clonotypes between healthy human individuals. Trimming shortened V by 3 bases and J by 5 bases, and 11 bases separated the two germline ends. CDR3 length equals 13 residues. CDR1 is SGDLS and CDR2 is YYNGEE in the germline V gene. The repertoire was sequenced with immunoSEQ multiplex PCR; TCRdb's copy has only in-frame clones and lacks some. The top ten hold about 0.34% of the sample, which has 2 million to 3 million clones, 93% seen once. Study-wide findings and caveats: The diversity represented, both genetic and in exposure history, was limited by few donors. Read depth was anticipated to influence clonotype sharing among donors. On the whole, naive subsets had larger estimated richness than memory subsets had.

The rearrangement uses TRBV9 and TRBJ1-2, with D hard to call. Sequenced material: naive CD4+ T cells from PBMCs. The subset denotes: CD45RA+ positively selected. The TCR comes from a man younger than 35 in good health. Some clones in this sample may be carry-over from other donors' samples. The CDR3 nucleotides read TGTGCCAGCAGCGAGGGCCCCGAATATGGCTACACCTTC. Translation gives CASSEGPEYGYTF.